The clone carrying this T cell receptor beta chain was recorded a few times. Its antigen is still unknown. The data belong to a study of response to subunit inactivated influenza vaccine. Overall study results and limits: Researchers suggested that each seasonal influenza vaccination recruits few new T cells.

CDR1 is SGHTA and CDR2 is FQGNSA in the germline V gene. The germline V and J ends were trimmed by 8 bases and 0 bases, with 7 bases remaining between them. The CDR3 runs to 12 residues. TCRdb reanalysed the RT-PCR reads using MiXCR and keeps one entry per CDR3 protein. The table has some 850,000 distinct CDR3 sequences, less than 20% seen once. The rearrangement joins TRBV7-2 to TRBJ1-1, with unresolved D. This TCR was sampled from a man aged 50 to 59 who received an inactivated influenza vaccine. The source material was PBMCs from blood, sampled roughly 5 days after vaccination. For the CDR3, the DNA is TGTGCCAGCGCTGTCATGAACACTGAAGCTTTCTTT. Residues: CASAVMNTEAFF. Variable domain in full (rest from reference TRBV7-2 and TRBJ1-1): GAGVSQSPSNKVTEKGKDVELRCDPISGHTALYWYRQSLGQGLEFLIYFQGNSAPDKSGLPSDRFSAERTGGSVSTLTIQRTQQEDSAVYLCASAVMNTEAFFGQGTRLTVV.